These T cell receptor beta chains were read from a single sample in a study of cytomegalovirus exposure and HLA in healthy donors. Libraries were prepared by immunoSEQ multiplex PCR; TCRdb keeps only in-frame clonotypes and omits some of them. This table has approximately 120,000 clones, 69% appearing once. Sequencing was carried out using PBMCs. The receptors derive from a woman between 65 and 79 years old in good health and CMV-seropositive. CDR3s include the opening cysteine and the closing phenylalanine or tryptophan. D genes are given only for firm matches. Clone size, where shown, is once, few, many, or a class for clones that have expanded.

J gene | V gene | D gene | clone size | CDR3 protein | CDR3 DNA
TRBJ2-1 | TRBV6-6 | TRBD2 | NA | CASSYARGGLNEQFF | TGTGCCAGCAGTTATGCCCGGGGGGGCCTGAATGAGCAGTTCTTC
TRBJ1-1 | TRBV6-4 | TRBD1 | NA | CASSAAGTGPTEAFF | TGTGCCAGCAGTGCCGCCGGGACAGGGCCCACTGAAGCTTTCTTT
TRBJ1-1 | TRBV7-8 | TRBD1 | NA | CASSSPTGVNTEAFF | TGTGCCAGTTCGAGTCCGACAGGGGTGAACACTGAAGCTTTCTTT
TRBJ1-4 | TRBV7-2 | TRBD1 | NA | CASSGDRGLNEKLFF | TGTGCCAGCAGCGGGGACAGGGGACTTAATGAAAAACTGTTTTTT
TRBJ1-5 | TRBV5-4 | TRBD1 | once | CASSSGQGDQPQHF | TGTGCCAGCAGCTCGGGACAGGGGGATCAGCCCCAGCATTTT
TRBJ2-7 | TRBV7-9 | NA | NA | CASSLKGGGALGEQYF | TGTGCCAGCAGCTTAAAAGGGGGGGGAGCCCTCGGAGAGCAGTACTTC
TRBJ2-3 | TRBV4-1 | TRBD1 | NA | CASSRWDRDAMEDTQYF | TGCGCCAGCAGCCGGTGGGACAGGGACGCAATGGAAGATACGCAGTATTTT
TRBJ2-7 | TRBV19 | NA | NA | CVSRVRGAGGSEQYF | TGTGTCAGTAGGGTCCGGGGAGCGGGCGGCAGTGAGCAGTACTTC
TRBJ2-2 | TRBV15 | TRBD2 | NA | CATSLIGRLAGRTGELFF | TGTGCCACCAGCTTAATCGGTCGGCTAGCGGGAAGGACCGGGGAGCTGTTTTTT
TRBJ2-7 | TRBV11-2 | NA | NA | CASSLGRGGGPSSYEQYF | TGTGCCAGCAGCTTAGGTAGGGGCGGGGGCCCCAGCTCCTACGAGCAGTACTTC
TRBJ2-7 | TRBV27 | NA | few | CASRGEGLGEQYF | TGTGCCAGCAGGGGAGAGGGACTGGGCGAGCAGTACTTC
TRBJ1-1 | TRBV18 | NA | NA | CASSPPQGSTEAFF | TGTGCCAGCTCACCACCCCAGGGTTCGACTGAAGCTTTCTTT
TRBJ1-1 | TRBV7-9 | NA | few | CASSLVSTEAFF | TGTGCCAGCAGCTTAGTCAGCACTGAAGCTTTCTTT
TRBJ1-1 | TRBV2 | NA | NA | CASKGFYMNTEAFF | TGTGCCAGCAAGGGGTTTTACATGAACACTGAAGCTTTCTTT
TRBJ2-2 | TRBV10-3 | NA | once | CALSKGQNTGELFF | TGTGCCCTTAGCAAGGGACAAAACACCGGGGAGCTGTTTTTT
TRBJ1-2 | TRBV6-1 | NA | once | CASRLSFPLNYGYTF | TGTGCCAGTCGACTTTCATTTCCTCTTAACTATGGCTACACCTTC
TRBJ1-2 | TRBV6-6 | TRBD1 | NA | CASSPDRATNYGYTF | TGTGCCAGCAGCCCCGACAGGGCAACTAACTATGGCTACACCTTC
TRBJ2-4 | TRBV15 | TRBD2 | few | CATSLASGVIQYF | TGTGCCACCAGCCTGGCCAGCGGGGTCATTCAGTACTTC
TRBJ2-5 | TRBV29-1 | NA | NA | CSVELLQETQYF | TGCAGCGTTGAACTACTCCAAGAGACCCAGTACTTC
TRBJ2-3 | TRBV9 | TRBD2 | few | CASSVTGTSLDTQYF | TGTGCCAGCAGCGTTACCGGGACTAGCTTAGATACGCAGTATTTT
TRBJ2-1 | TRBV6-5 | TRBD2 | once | CASSLRTSGHEQFF | TGTGCCAGCAGTTTGAGGACTAGTGGTCATGAGCAGTTCTTC
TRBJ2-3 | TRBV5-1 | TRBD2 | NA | CASSAKALGGARDTQYF | TGCGCCAGCAGCGCAAAGGCTCTCGGGGGGGCGAGAGATACGCAGTATTTT
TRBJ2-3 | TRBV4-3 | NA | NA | CASSPTGDTQYF | TGCGCCAGCAGTCCAACGGGAGATACGCAGTATTTT
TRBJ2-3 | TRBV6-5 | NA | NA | CASSFQGGTDTQYF | TGTGCCAGCAGTTTTCAGGGGGGTACAGATACGCAGTATTTT
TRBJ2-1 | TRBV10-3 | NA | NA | CAISPGLEQYNEQFF | TGTGCCATCAGCCCCGGACTCGAACAATACAATGAGCAGTTCTTC
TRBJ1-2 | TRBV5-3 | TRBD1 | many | CARSLLYGTGGAYGYTF | TGTGCCAGAAGCTTGCTGTACGGGACAGGGGGCGCGTATGGCTACACCTTC
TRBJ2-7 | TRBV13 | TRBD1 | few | CASSLGQDGEQYF | TGTGCCAGCAGCCTCGGACAGGATGGCGAGCAGTACTTC
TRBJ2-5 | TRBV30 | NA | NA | CAWSVQETQYF | TGTGCCTGGAGTGTTCAGGAGACCCAGTACTTC
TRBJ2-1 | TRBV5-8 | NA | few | CASSLQGGSNEQFF | TGTGCCAGCAGCTTGCAGGGAGGAAGCAATGAGCAGTTCTTC
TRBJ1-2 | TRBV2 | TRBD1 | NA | CASSESRTGVWGYTF | TGTGCCAGCAGTGAAAGTAGGACAGGGGTTTGGGGCTACACCTTC
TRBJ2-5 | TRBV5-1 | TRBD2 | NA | CASSLDGLAGSQETQYF | TGCGCCAGCAGCTTGGACGGGCTAGCGGGGTCCCAAGAGACCCAGTACTTC
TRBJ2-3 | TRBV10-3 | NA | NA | CAISERSTLPTDTQYF | TGTGCCATCAGTGAGCGGTCGACTCTCCCCACAGATACGCAGTATTTT
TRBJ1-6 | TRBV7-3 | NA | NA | CASSPTPAAPLHF | TGTGCCAGCAGCCCTACCCCCGCGGCACCCCTCCACTTT
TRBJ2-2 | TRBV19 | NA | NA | CASSFYGNTGELFF | TGTGCCAGTAGTTTCTACGGGAACACCGGGGAGCTGTTTTTT
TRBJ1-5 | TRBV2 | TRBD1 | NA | CASSGGQGSPGNQPQHF | TGTGCCAGCAGTGGGGGACAGGGATCCCCGGGGAATCAGCCCCAGCATTTT
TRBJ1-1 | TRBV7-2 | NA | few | CASSLGLSTEAFF | TGTGCCAGCAGCTTAGGGTTGAGCACTGAAGCTTTCTTT
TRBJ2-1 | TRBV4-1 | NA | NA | CASSQTLAGSSYNEQFF | TGCGCCAGCAGCCAAACCCTAGCCGGGAGCTCCTACAATGAGCAGTTCTTC
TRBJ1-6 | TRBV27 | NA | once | CASSFFSSGDSPLHF | TGTGCCAGCAGTTTCTTTTCCAGCGGAGATTCACCCCTCCACTTT
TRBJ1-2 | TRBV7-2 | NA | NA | CASSLLPTGPLDYGYTF | TGTGCCAGCAGTCTCCTTCCTACAGGGCCACTGGACTATGGCTACACCTTC
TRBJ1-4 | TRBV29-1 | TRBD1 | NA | CSADSTGGEKLFF | TGCAGCGCTGACTCCACAGGGGGGGAAAAACTGTTTTTT
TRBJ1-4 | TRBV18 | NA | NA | CASSRENEKLFF | TGTGCCAGCTCACGTGAGAATGAAAAACTGTTTTTT
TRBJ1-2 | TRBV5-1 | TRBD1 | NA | CASSPTGTGGYTF | TGCGCCAGCAGCCCCACAGGGACAGGAGGCTATACCTTC
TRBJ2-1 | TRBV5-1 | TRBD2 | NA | CASSLTTSGGAGEQFF | TGCGCCAGCAGCTTGACGACTAGCGGGGGGGCAGGTGAGCAGTTCTTC
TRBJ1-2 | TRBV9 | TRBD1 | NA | CASSKQGVVYGYTF | TGTGCCAGCAGCAAACAGGGGGTGGTTTATGGCTACACCTTC
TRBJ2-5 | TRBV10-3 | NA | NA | CAIGAQETQYF | TGTGCCATCGGGGCTCAAGAGACCCAGTACTTC
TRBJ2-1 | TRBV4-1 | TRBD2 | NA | CASSQDQPAGGRNEQFF | TGCGCCAGCAGCCAAGATCAGCCAGCGGGGGGGAGGAATGAGCAGTTCTTC
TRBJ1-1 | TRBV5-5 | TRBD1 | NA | CASTPGQGRRGTEAFF | TGTGCCAGCACCCCGGGACAGGGCCGACGGGGGACTGAAGCTTTCTTT
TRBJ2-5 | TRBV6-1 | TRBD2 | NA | CASSERPTGGETQYF | TGTGCCAGCAGTGAAAGGCCGACGGGGGGGGAGACCCAGTACTTC
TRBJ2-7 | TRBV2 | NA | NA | CASSAGGHSYEQYF | TGTGCCAGCAGTGCTGGGGGCCATTCCTACGAGCAGTACTTC
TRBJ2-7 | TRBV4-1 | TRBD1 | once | CASSPGQGALSYEQYF | TGCGCCAGCAGCCCCGGACAGGGGGCCCTGTCCTACGAGCAGTACTTC
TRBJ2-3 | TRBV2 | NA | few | CASLYPSFIAGISTDTQYF | TGTGCCAGCCTATACCCATCCTTTATTGCGGGGATTAGCACAGATACGCAGTATTTT
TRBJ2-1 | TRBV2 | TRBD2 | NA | CASSAEAGVYNEQFF | TGTGCCAGCAGTGCAGAAGCGGGGGTTTACAATGAGCAGTTCTTC
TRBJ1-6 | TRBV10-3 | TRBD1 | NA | CAISAGQGDSPLHF | TGTGCCATCAGTGCGGGACAGGGAGATTCACCCCTCCACTTT
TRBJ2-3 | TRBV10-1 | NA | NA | CASSPRAGRTDTQYF | TGCGCCAGCAGTCCGAGGGCAGGGAGGACAGATACGCAGTATTTT
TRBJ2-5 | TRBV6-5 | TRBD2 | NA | CASSYSAGGGGETQYF | TGTGCCAGCAGTTACTCGGCGGGGGGAGGCGGGGAGACCCAGTACTTC
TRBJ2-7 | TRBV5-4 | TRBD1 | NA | CSTHRDRGYEQYF | TGTTCAACCCACCGGGACAGGGGCTACGAGCAGTACTTC
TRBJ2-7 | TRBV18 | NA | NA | CASSPVGSASSYEQYF | TGTGCCAGCTCACCAGTAGGCAGCGCAAGCTCCTACGAGCAGTACTTC
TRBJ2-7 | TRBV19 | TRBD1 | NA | CASSITGGSSYEQYF | TGTGCCAGTAGCATAACAGGGGGAAGCTCCTACGAGCAGTACTTC